The clone carrying this T cell receptor (beta chain) was seen more than once but under ten times. This sample stems from a study of T-cell reconstitution after alpha-beta-depleted transplantation in children. The V end lost 0 bases, the J end lost 0 bases, and 18 bases lay between the germline ends. This CDR3 has 19 amino acids. Per germline, CDR1 MGHRA and CDR2 YSYEKL. This sample's TCRbeta library carried unique molecular identifier barcodes. TCRdb called the PCR reads again in MiXCR, with one record for every CDR3 protein. The table has about 460,000 distinct CDR3 sequences, 9.5% to 12% seen once. The receptor comes from a female patient between 2 and 15 years old who had a stem cell transplant for aplastic anemia, so the T cells may come from the graft donor. The chain employs TRBV4-1 and TRBJ2-1, with D possibly matching TRBD2 (6 bases). The material sequenced was PBMCs, mostly from graft donor cells, taken 180 days after TCRalphabeta/CD19-depleted stem cell transplant. The chain's CDR3 is CASSQDGVGSSRSYNEQFF. CDR3 nucleotides: TGCGCCAGCAGCCAAGACGGTGTCGGGAGCAGTCGCTCCTACAATGAGCAGTTCTTC.